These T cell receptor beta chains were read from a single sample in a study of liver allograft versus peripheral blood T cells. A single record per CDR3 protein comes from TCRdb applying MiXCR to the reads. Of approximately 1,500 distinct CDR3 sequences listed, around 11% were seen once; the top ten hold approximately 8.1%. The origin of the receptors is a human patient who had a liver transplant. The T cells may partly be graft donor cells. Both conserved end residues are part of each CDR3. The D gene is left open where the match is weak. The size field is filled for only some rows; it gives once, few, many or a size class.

CSAFGTGDNSPLHF	TGCAGTGCTTTCGGGACAGGGGATAATTCACCCCTCCACTTT	TRBV20-1	TRBJ1-6	large	TRBD1
CASRAIPYGSPLHF	TGTGCCAGCAGAGCCATACCTTACGGTTCACCCCTCCACTTT	TRBV28	TRBJ1-6	large	NA
CASSLWGVNTEAFF	TGTGCCAGCAGTTTATGGGGGGTGAACACTGAAGCTTTCTTT	TRBV27	TRBJ1-1	medium-sized	NA
CSARRQGDQPQHF	TGCAGTGCTAGGAGGCAGGGCGATCAGCCCCAGCATTTT	TRBV20-1	TRBJ1-5	medium-sized	NA
CASTATSGGKNIQYF	TGTGCCAGCACTGCAACTAGCGGGGGAAAAAACATTCAGTACTTC	TRBV2	TRBJ2-4	few	TRBD2
CATRGDSNQPQHF	TGTGCCACCAGAGGGGACAGCAATCAGCCCCAGCATTTT	TRBV15	TRBJ1-5	large	NA
CASSLERTYNEQFF	TGTGCCAGCAGCTTAGAACGAACCTACAATGAGCAGTTCTTC	TRBV7-9	TRBJ2-1	medium-sized	NA
CASSHRGATNEKLFF	TGTGCCAGCAGTCACAGGGGGGCAACTAATGAAAAACTGTTTTTT	TRBV6-5	TRBJ1-4	large	TRBD1
CASSPGQANEKLFF	TGTGCCAGCAGTCCGGGACAGGCTAATGAAAAACTGTTTTTT	TRBV12-3/TRBV12-4	TRBJ1-4	large	TRBD1
CASRETSGRYEQYF	TGTGCCAGCAGGGAGACTAGCGGGAGATACGAGCAGTACTTC	TRBV6-2/TRBV6-3	TRBJ2-7	medium-sized	TRBD2
CSADSDRGQKDTQYF	TGCAGTGCGGATTCCGACAGGGGGCAAAAAGATACGCAGTATTTT	TRBV20-1	TRBJ2-3	medium-sized	TRBD1
CASSYSGLAGAPGDTQYF	TGTGCCAGCAGTTACTCCGGACTAGCGGGGGCTCCAGGAGATACGCAGTATTTT	TRBV6-5	TRBJ2-3	medium-sized	TRBD2
CASSSQVDEQYF	TGTGCCAGCAGTTCCCAGGTCGACGAGCAGTACTTC	TRBV5-6	TRBJ2-7	large	NA
CASTPSSVNTEAFF	TGTGCCAGCACACCCAGCTCCGTGAACACTGAAGCTTTCTTT	TRBV11-2	TRBJ1-1	few	NA
CASSPDVSGRSYEQYF	TGCGCCAGCAGCCCGGATGTTAGCGGGAGGTCCTACGAGCAGTACTTC	TRBV5-1	TRBJ2-7	medium-sized	TRBD2
CAWGLRGGAGGNTIYF	TGTGCCTGGGGACTTCGGGGAGGGGCGGGTGGAAACACCATATATTTT	TRBV30	TRBJ1-3	large	NA
CASSLAGGVDEKLFF	TGTGCCAGCAGCTTAGCAGGGGGCGTTGATGAAAAACTGTTTTTT	TRBV11-2	TRBJ1-4	NA	TRBD1
CASSVEPHRTDTQYF	TGTGCCAGCAGCGTAGAGCCCCACCGAACAGATACGCAGTATTTT	TRBV9	TRBJ2-3	medium-sized	NA
CASSLRGYGYTF	TGTGCCAGCAGCCTCAGGGGATATGGCTACACCTTC	TRBV28	TRBJ1-2	large	NA
CASSRDTFGEQFF	TGCGCCAGCAGTCGGGACACCTTCGGTGAGCAGTTCTTC	TRBV10-1	TRBJ2-1	medium-sized	NA
CASSPMGWGQLGGYTF	TGTGCCAGCTCACCAATGGGCTGGGGGCAGCTTGGTGGCTACACCTTC	TRBV18	TRBJ1-2	medium-sized	NA
CASRPDRVNSGELFF	TGTGCCAGCAGACCTGACAGGGTTAACTCCGGGGAGCTGTTTTTT	TRBV6-1	TRBJ2-2	large	TRBD1
CASSLGLSEGTDTQYF	TGTGCCAGCAGTCTAGGACTCTCGGAGGGCACAGATACGCAGTATTTT	TRBV12-3/TRBV12-4	TRBJ2-3	medium-sized	NA
CASFPGGENSPLHF	TGTGCCAGCTTTCCAGGGGGCGAGAATTCACCCCTCCACTTT	TRBV2	TRBJ1-6	many	TRBD1
CASSFFPLGGFSNQPQHF	TGTGCCAGCAGCTTCTTCCCCCTCGGGGGATTCAGCAATCAGCCCCAGCATTTT	TRBV7-9	TRBJ1-5	NA	NA
CSVEAKAMNTEAFF	TGCAGCGTTGAAGCGAAGGCTATGAACACTGAAGCTTTCTTT	TRBV29-1	TRBJ1-1	medium-sized	NA
CAISGTSYEQYF	TGTGCCATCAGTGGGACTTCCTACGAGCAGTACTTC	TRBV10-3	TRBJ2-7	medium-sized	NA
CASSLGGRVASPLHF	TGTGCCAGCAGCTTGGGAGGCAGGGTGGCTTCACCCCTCCACTTT	TRBV5-4	TRBJ1-6	medium-sized	NA
CASSQDRGGTYEQYF	TGTGCCAGTAGTCAAGACAGAGGGGGAACCTACGAGCAGTACTTC	TRBV19	TRBJ2-7	large	NA
CASSIGGGGNTIYF	TGTGCCAGTAGTATAGGAGGAGGGGGAAACACCATATATTTT	TRBV19	TRBJ1-3	large	NA
CASSRDEEKLFF	TGTGCCAGCTCACGGGACGAAGAAAAACTGTTTTTT	TRBV18	TRBJ1-4	large	NA
CASSPPGKLNSGNTIYF	TGTGCCAGCTCACCACCAGGCAAGTTAAACTCTGGAAACACCATATATTTT	TRBV18	TRBJ1-3	large	NA
CASNIATNEKLFF	TGTGCCAGCAACATAGCAACTAATGAAAAACTGTTTTTT	TRBV6-1	TRBJ1-4	large	NA
CSARAGVAGVVYNEQFF	TGCAGTGCTAGGGCAGGAGTAGCGGGGGTAGTCTACAATGAGCAGTTCTTC	TRBV20-1	TRBJ2-1	medium-sized	TRBD2
CAWSVLGGASPLHF	TGTGCCTGGAGTGTACTGGGGGGCGCTTCACCCCTCCACTTT	TRBV30	TRBJ1-6	medium-sized	NA
CASSPLDQRLETQYF	TGTGCCAGCAGTCCCCTGGACCAACGACTAGAGACCCAGTACTTC	TRBV27	TRBJ2-5	medium-sized	NA
CASSLNNLLAKNIQYF	TGTGCCAGCAGTTTAAACAACTTATTAGCCAAAAACATTCAGTACTTC	TRBV27	TRBJ2-4	medium-sized	NA
CATSDRTTYEQYF	TGTGCCACCTCGGACAGGACCACCTACGAGCAGTACTTC	TRBV19	TRBJ2-7	medium-sized	TRBD1
CASSPLGASYGYTF	TGTGCCAGCTCACCGCTCGGGGCCTCCTATGGCTACACCTTC	TRBV18	TRBJ1-2	large	NA
CASSYGGATNEKLFF	TGTGCCAGCAGTTACGGGGGGGCAACTAATGAAAAACTGTTTTTT	TRBV6-6	TRBJ1-4	NA	NA
CASSPSPGTLRSYEQYF	TGTGCCAGCTCACCCTCGCCAGGGACTCTCAGGTCCTACGAGCAGTACTTC	TRBV18	TRBJ2-7	NA	NA
CASSAGLAGGEFEQFF	TGTGCCAGCAGTGCAGGACTAGCGGGGGGGGAATTTGAGCAGTTCTTC	TRBV12-3/TRBV12-4	TRBJ2-1	medium-sized	TRBD2
CSARYPGTGGMNTEAFF	TGCAGTGCTAGATATCCAGGTACGGGGGGTATGAACACTGAAGCTTTCTTT	TRBV20-1	TRBJ1-1	NA	NA